The present TCR beta chain was sequenced within a study of beta chain features in type 1 diabetes. Study context: Across the samples, 107,917,701 sorted cells were examined in total. Study outcomes and limitations: Patients with type 1 diabetes carried fewer insertions and had more deletions at their VDJ junctions.

Since all of the isolated RNA was reverse transcribed, expressed TCRB transcripts were what got sequenced. Measured with immunoSEQ multiplex PCR; TCRdb has only the in-frame clones, and not every one. The data contain tens of thousands of clones, 25% to 35% of them singletons. Note on this clone: Its antigen is not identified.

It was via CD45RO/CCR7/CD25/CD127/CD95/CD27 that CD4+ naive, central memory, regulatory and stem cell-like memory cells were sorted. The CDR3 sequence is 13 residues long. V lost 6 bases to trimming and J lost 4 bases; unmatched junction nucleotides: 6. Germline loops: CDR1 MNHEY, CDR2 SMNVEV (reference sequence). The chain joins TRBV27 to TRBJ2-7, with TRBD1 matching over 7 bases. This clonotype originated in a woman between 18 and 29 years old in good health. The sample consisted of stem cell memory CD4+ T cells from blood. This chain's CDR3 is CASRRQGPYEQYF. DNA of the CDR3: TGTGCCAGCAGGCGACAGGGACCGTACGAGCAGTACTTC.